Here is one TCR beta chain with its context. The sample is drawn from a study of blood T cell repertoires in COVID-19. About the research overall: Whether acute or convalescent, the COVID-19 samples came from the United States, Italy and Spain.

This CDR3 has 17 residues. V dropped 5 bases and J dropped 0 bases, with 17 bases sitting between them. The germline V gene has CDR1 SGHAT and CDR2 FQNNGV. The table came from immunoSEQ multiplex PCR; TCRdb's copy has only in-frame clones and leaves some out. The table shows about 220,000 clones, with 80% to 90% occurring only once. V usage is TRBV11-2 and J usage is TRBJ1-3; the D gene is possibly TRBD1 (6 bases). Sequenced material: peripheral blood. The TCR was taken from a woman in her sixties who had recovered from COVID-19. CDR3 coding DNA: TGTGCCAGCAGCGCGGCCTTCCTCAGGGGCTCTGGAAACACCATATATTTT. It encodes CASSAAFLRGSGNTIYF.